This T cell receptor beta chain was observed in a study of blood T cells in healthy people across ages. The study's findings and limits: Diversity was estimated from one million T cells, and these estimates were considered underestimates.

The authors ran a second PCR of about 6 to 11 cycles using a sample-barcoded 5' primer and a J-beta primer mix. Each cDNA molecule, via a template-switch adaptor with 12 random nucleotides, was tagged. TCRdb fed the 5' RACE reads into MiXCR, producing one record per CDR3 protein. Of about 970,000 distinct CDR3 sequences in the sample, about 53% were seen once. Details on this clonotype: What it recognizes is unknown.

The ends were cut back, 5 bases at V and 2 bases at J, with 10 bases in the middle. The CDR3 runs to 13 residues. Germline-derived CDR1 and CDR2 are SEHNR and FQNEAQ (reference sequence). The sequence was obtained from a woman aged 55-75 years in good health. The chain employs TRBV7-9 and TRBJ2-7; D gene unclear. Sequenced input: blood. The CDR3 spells CASSVQHTYEQYF. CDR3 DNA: TGTGCCAGCAGCGTGCAGCATACCTACGAGCAGTACTTC.